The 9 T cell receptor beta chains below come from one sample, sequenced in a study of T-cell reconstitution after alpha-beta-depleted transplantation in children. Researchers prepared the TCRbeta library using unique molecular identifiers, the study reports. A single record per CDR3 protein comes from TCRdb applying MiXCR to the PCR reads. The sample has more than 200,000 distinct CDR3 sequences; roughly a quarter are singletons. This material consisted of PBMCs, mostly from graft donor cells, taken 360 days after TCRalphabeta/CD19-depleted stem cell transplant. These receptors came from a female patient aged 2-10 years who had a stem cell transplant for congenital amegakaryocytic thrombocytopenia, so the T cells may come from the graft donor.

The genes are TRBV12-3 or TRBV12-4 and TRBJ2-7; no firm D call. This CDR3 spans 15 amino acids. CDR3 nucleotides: TGTTCCCCCGCTTCTGGACGGATCTCATCCTACGAGCAGTACTTC. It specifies CSPASGRISSYEQYF.

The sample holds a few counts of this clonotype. Here the CDR3 reads CAISGLAQEAFF. CDR3 sequence (DNA): TGTGCCATCAGTGGATTGGCCCAGGAAGCTTTCTTT. The V gene is TRBV10-3, the J gene TRBJ1-1; no definite D call. This CDR3 contains 12 residues. Trimming stripped 4 bases from V and 8 bases from J, with 11 bases between. CDR1 ENHRY and CDR2 SYGVKD come from the germline V gene.

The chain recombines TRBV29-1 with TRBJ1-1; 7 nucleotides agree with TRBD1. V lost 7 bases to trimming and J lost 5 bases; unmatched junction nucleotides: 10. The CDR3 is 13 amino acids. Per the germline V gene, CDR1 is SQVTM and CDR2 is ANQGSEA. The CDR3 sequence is CSGDGAGGTEAFF. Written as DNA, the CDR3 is TGCAGCGGGGACGGGGCAGGGGGTACTGAAGCTTTCTTT.

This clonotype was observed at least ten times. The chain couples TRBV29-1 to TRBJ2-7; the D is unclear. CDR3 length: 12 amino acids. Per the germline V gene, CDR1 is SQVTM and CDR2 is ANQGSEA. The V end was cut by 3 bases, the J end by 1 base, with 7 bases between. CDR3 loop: CSVETASYEQYF. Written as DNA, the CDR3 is TGCAGCGTTGAGACGGCTTCCTACGAGCAGTACTTC.

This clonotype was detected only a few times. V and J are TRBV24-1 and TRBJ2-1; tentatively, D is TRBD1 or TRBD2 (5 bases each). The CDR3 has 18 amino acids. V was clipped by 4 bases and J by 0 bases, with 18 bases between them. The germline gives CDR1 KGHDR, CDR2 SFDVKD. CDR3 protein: CATSEKLGESSSYNEQFF. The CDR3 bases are TGTGCCACCAGTGAAAAATTGGGGGAAAGTTCCTCCTACAATGAGCAGTTCTTC.

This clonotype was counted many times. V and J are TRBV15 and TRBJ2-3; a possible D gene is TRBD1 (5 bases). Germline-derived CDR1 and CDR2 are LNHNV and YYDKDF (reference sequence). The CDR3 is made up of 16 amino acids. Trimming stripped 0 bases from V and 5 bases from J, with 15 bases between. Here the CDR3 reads CATSRDRKGVLDTQYF. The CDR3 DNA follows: TGTGCCACCAGCAGAGATCGTAAAGGGGTTTTAGATACGCAGTATTTT.

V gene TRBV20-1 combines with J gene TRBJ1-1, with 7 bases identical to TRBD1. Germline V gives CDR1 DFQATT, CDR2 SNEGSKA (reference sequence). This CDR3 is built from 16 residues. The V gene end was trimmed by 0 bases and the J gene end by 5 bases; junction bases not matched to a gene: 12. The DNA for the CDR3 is TGCAGTGCTAGAGACGCTGGATGGAGGGGGCAGACTGAAGCTTTCTTT. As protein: CSARDAGWRGQTEAFF.

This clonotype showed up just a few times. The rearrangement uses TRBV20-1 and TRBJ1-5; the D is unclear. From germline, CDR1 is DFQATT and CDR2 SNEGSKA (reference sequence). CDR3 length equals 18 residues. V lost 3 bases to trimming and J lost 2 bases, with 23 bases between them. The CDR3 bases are TGCAGTGCTAGTGCCGGGAGAACCCCAAGAGCGGGCAATCAGCCCCAGCATTTT. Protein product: CSASAGRTPRAGNQPQHF.

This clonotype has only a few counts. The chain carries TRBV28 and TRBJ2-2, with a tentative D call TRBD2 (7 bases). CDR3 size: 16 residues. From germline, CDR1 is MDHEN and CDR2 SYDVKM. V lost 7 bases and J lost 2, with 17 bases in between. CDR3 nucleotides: TGTGCCAGCACCCCTGGGGGGGGCCTTAACACCGGGGAGCTGTTTTTT. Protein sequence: CASTPGGGLNTGELFF.